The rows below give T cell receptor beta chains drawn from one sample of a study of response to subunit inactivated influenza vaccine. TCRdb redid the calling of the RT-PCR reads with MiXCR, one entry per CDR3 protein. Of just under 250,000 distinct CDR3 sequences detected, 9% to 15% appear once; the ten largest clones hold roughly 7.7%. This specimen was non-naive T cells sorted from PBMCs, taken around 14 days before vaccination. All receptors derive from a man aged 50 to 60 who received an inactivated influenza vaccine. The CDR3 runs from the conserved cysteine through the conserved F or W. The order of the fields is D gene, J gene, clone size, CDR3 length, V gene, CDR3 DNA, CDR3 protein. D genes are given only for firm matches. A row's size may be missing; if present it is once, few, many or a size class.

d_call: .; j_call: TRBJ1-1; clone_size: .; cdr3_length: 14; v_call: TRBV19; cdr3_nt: TGTGCCAGTAGGATAACAAGTGGGAACACTGAAGCTTTCTTT; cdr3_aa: CASRITSGNTEAFF
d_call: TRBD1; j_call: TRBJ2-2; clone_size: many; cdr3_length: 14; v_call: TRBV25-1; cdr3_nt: TGTGCCAGCAGCAAAGACAGGGTAGCCGGGGAGCTGTTTTTT; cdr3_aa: CASSKDRVAGELFF
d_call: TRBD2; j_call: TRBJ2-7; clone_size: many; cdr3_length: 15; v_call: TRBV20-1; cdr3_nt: TGCAGTGCTAGAGATCGCCTAGCGGGAGTTGGCGAGCAGTACTTC; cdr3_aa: CSARDRLAGVGEQYF
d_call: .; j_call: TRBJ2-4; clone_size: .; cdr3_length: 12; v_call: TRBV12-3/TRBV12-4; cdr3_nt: TGTGCCAGCAGTGAGACCTTGAACATTCAGTACTTC; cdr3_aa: CASSETLNIQYF
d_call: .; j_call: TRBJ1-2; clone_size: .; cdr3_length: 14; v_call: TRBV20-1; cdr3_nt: TGCAGTGCTCTCCTTGGGAATTATAACTATGGCTACACCTTC; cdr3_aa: CSALLGNYNYGYTF
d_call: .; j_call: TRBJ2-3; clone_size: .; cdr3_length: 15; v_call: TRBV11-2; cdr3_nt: TGTGCCAGCAGCTTACAGGGCCCCACCACAGATACGCAGTATTTT; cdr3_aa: CASSLQGPTTDTQYF
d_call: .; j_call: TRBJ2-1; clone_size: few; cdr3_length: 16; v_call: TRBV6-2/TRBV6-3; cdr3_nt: TGTGCCAGCAGACCTGAACACGGTCGTAGATACAATGAGCAGTTCTTC; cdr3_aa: CASRPEHGRRYNEQFF
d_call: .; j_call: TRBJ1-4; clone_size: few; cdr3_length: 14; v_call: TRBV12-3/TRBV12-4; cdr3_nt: TGTGCCAGCAGCGCCTGGGGGGGGGATGAAAAACTGTTTTTT; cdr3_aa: CASSAWGGDEKLFF
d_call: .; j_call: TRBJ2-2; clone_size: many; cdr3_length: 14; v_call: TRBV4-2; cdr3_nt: TGTGCCAGCAGCCAAGATCATCCGAACGGGGAGCTGTTTTTT; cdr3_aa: CASSQDHPNGELFF
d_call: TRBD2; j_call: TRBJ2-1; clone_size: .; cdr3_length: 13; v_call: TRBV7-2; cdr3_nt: TGTGCCAGCAGCTCAGGGACTAACAATGAGCAGTTCTTC; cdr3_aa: CASSSGTNNEQFF
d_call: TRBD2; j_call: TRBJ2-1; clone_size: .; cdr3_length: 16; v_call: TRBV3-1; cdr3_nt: TGTGCCAGCAGCCGCAATCTAGCGGGGGGGTCCAATGAGCAGTTCTTC; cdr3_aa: CASSRNLAGGSNEQFF
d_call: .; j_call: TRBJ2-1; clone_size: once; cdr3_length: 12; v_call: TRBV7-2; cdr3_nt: TGTGCCAGCAATTTGCGGGTCGATGAGCAGTTCTTC; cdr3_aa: CASNLRVDEQFF
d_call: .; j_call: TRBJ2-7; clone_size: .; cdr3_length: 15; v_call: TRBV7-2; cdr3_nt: TGTGCCAGCAGTGTACAAGGGGCGGGGCACTACGAGCAGTACTTC; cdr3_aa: CASSVQGAGHYEQYF
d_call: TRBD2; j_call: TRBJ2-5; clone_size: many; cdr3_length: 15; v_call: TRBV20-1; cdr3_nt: TGCAGTGCTAGAGATAGTACTAGCGGGAGGGAGACCCAGTACTTC; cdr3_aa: CSARDSTSGRETQYF
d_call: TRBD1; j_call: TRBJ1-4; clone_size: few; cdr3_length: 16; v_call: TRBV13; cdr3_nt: TGTGCCAGCAGCTTTGCCGGGACAGGGCAGCAAGAAAAACTGTTTTTT; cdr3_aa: CASSFAGTGQQEKLFF
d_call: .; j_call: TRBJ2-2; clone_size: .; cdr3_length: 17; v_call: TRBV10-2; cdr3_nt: TGCGCCAGCAGTGAGTCGGCAGGGGTGGGAAACACCGGGGAGCTGTTTTTT; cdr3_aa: CASSESAGVGNTGELFF
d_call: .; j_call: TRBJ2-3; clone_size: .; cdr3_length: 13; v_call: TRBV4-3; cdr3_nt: TGCGCCAGCAGCCAAGAGACGGGAATGGGGCAGTATTTT; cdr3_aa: CASSQETGMGQYF
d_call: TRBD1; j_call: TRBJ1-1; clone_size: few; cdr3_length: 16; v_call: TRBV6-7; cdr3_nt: TGTGCCAGCAGTTACTCGACTGGGACAGCGAACACTGAAGCTTTCTTT; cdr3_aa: CASSYSTGTANTEAFF
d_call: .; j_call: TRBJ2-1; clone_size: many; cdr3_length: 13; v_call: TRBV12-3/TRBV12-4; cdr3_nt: TGTGCCAGCAGATTCGGGGCCTACAATGAGCAGTTCTTC; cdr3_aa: CASRFGAYNEQFF
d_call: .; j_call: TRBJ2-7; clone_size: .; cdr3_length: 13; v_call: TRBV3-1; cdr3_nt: TGTGCCAGCAGCCACAGGGAGTCCTACGAGCAGTACTTC; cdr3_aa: CASSHRESYEQYF
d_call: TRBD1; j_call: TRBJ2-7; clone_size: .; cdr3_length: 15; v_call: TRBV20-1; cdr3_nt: TGCAGTGCTAGACCCCTGACAGGGTCCATCTACGAGCAGTACTTC; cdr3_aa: CSARPLTGSIYEQYF
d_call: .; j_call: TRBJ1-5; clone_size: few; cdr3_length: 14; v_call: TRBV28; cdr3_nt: TGTGCCACCGTGACGTTGGCCCAGAATCAGCCCCAGCATTTT; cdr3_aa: CATVTLAQNQPQHF
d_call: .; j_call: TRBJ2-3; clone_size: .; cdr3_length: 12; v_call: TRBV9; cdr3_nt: TGTGCCAGCAGCGTAGGGGCGGATACGCAGTATTTT; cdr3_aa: CASSVGADTQYF
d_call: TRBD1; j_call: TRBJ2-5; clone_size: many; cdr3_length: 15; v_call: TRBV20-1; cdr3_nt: TGCAGTGCTAGCATTACAGGGGCGATCCAAGAGACCCAGTACTTC; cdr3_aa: CSASITGAIQETQYF
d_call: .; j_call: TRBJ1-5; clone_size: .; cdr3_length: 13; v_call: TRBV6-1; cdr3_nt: TGTGCCTCTTCCCCGGGAGAGGGTCAGCCCCAGCATTTT; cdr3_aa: CASSPGEGQPQHF
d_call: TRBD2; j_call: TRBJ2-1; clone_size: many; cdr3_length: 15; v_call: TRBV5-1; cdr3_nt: TGCGCCAGCAGCAAGGAACGGGGGGGCGGAGATGAGCAGTTCTTC; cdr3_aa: CASSKERGGGDEQFF
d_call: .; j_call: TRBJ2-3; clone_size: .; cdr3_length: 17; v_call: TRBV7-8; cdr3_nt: TGTGCCAGCAGCAAAAGGGCCCCGGTGGACCCCACAGATACGCAGTATTTT; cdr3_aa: CASSKRAPVDPTDTQYF
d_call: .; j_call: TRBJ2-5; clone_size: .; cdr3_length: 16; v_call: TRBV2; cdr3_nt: TGTGCCAGTGCATTCCGTGCGGCCGGTTACCAAGAGACCCAGTACTTC; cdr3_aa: CASAFRAAGYQETQYF
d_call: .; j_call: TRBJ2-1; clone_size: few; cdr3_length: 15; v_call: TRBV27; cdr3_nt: TGTGCCAGCAGTTTGGGAGGGGGCTTCTACAATGAGCAGTTCTTC; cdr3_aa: CASSLGGGFYNEQFF
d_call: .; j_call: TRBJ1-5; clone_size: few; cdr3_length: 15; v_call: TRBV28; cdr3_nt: TGTGCCAGCAGTTTAGTTCGGGGGAGCAATCAGCCCCAGCATTTT; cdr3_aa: CASSLVRGSNQPQHF
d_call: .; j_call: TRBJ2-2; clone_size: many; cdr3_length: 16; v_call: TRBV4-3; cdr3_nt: TGCGCCAGCAGCCAAGAGACAGGTTCGAACACCGGGGAGCTGTTTTTT; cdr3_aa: CASSQETGSNTGELFF
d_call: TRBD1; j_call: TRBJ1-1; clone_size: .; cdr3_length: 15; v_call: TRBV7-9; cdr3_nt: TGTGCCAGCAGCTTCCAACAGGGGGCATTGACTGAAGCTTTCTTT; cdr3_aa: CASSFQQGALTEAFF
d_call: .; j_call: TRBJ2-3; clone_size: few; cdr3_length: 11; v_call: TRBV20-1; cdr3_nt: TGCAGTGCCAAGTTCTTTGATACGCAGTATTTT; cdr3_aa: CSAKFFDTQYF
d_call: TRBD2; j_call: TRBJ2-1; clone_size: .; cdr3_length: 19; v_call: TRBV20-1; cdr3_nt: TGCAGTGCTAGAGATCCGGGACTAGCTATTACCTGGTCCTACAATGAGCAGTTCTTC; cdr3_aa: CSARDPGLAITWSYNEQFF
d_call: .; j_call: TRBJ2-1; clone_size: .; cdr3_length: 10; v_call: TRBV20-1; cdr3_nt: TGCAGTGCGATGAGGACCGAGCAGTTCTTC; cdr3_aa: CSAMRTEQFF
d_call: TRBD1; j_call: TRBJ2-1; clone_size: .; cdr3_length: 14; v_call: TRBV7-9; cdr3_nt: TGTGCCAGCAGCCTCCGGGACAGGGCCGATGAGCAGTTCTTC; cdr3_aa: CASSLRDRADEQFF
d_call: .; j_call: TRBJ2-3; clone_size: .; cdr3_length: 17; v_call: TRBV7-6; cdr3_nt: TGTGCCAGCAGCTTAAGGAACATGCTAGCCAGCGGGGATACGCAGTATTTT; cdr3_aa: CASSLRNMLASGDTQYF
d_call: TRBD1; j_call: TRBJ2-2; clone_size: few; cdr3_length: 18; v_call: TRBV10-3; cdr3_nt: TGTGCCATCAGTGGTAATATGGCCGGGACAGGGGGCACCGGGGAGCTGTTTTTT; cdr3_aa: CAISGNMAGTGGTGELFF
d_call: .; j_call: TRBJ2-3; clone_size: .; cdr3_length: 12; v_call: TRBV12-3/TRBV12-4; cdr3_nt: TGTGCCAGCAGTTTAGGAGGTTCATCGCAGTATTTT; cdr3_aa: CASSLGGSSQYF
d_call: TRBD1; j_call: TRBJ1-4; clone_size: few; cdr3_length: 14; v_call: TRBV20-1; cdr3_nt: TGCAGTGCTACCGACGGGACAGGGTTTGAAAAACTGTTTTTT; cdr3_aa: CSATDGTGFEKLFF
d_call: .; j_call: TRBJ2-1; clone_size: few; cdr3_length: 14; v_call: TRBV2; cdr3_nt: TGTGCCCTTATGGTGGCAGGGCGCTACAATGAGCAGTTCTTC; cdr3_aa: CALMVAGRYNEQFF
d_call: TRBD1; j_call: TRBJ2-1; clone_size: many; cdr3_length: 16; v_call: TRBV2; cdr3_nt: TGTGCCAGCAGAAGGGGACAGGGAACCTCCTACAATGAGCAGTTCTTC; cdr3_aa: CASRRGQGTSYNEQFF